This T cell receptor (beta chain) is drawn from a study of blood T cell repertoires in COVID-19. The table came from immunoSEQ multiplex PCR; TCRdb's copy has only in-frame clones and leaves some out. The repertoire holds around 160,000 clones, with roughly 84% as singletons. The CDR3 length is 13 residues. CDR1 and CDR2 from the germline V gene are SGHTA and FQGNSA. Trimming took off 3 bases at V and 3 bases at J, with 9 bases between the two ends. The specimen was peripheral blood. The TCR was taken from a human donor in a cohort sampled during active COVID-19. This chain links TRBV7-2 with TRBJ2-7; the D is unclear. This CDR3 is CASSLPGSYEQYF. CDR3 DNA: TGTGCCAGCAGCTTGCCAGGAAGCTACGAGCAGTACTTC. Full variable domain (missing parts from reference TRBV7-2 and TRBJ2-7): GAGVSQSPSNKVTEKGKDVELRCDPISGHTALYWYRQSLGQGLEFLIYFQGNSAPDKSGLPSDRFSAERTGGSVSTLTIQRTQQEDSAVYLCASSLPGSYEQYFGPGTRLTVT.